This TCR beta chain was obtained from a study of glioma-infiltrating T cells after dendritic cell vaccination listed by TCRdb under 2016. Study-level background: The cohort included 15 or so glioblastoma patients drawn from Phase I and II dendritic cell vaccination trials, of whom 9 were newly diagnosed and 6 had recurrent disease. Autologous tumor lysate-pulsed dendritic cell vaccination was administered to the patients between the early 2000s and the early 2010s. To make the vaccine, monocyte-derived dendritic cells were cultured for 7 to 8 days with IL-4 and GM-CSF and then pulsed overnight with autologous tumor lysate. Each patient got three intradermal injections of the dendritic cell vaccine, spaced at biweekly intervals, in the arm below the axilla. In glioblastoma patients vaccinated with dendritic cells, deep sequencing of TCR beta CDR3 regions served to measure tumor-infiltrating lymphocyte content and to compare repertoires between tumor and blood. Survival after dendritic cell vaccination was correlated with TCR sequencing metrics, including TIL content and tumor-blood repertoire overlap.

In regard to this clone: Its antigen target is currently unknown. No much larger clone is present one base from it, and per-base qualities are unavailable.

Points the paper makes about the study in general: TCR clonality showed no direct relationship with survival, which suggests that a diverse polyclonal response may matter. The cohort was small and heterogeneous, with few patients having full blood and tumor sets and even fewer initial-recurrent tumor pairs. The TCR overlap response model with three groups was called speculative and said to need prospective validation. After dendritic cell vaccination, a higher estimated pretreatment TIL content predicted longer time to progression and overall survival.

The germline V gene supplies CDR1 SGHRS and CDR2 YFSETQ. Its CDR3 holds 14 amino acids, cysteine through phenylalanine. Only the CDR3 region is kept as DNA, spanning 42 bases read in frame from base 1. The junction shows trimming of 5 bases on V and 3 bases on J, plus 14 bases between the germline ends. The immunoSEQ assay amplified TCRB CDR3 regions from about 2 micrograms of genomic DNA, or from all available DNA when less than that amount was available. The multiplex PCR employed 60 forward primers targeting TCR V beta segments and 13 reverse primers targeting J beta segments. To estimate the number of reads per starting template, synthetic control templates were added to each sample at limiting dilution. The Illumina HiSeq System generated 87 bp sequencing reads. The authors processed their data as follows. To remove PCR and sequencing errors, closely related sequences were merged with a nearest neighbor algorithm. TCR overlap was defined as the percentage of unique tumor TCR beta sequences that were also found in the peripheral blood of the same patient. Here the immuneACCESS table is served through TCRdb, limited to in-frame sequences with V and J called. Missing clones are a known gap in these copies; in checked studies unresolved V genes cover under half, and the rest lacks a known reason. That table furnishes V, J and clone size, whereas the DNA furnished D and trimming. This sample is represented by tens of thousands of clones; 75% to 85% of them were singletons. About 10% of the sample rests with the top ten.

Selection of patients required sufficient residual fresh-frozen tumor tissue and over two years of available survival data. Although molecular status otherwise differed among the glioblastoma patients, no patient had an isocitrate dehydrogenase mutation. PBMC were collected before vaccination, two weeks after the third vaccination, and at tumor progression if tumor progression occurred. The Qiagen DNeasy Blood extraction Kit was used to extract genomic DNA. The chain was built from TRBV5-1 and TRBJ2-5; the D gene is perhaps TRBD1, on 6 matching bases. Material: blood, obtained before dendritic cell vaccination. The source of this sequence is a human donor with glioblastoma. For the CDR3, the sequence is CASRPQGFEETQYF. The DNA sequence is TGCGCCAGCAGACCCCAGGGGTTCGAAGAGACCCAGTACTTC.